A single T cell receptor (beta chain) is shown here with its context. The target antigen is unknown. The data stem from a study of shared clonotypes between healthy human individuals. Study background: A couple of women and a few men aged 18 to 49 made up the donors.

The CDR3 has 18 residues. Each sorted subset replicate got 200 ng genomic DNA, tens of thousands of genomes. This table comes from immunoSEQ multiplex PCR, and its TCRdb copy is limited to in-frame clones, with some not included. The data show about 670,000 clones, 72% seen once. Notes on the study in general: A few donors had about 5.1% of their naive CD4 clonotypes in common.

The V call is TRBV1, the J call TRBJ1-2; TRBD1 reflects the table's D call only, with no check against the DNA. TRBV1 is designated a pseudogene. Sample: memory CD4+ T cells sorted from blood. Stated subset: CD45RA-negative fraction. The clonotype was recovered from a woman in her 30s in good health. The DNA for the CDR3 is TGCACCAGCAGCCAAATCAATGGCCGGGACACCCGTCGGTATGGCTACACCTTC. This codes for CTSSQINGRDTRRYGYTF.